These 8 T cell receptor beta chains were sequenced from one sample in a study of patients and donors after allogeneic stem cell transplantation. TCRdb re-called the RT-PCR reads with MiXCR, one entry per CDR3 protein. The repertoire has about 150,000 distinct CDR3 sequences, 20% to 25% of them found once; the top ten carry roughly 26%. The sample consisted of blood, either unsorted or a sorted T cell fraction (not recorded which). These receptors originate from a human donor who was either an allogeneic HSCT recipient or a stem cell or donor lymphocyte infusion donor (not recorded which). It is not recorded whose cells these are; they may come from a transplant donor.

The chain carries TRBV7-8 and TRBJ1-1; unclear D gene. This CDR3 is built from 14 residues. Germline V lookup: CDR1 SGHVS, CDR2 FQNEAQ. The V gene lost 4 bases and the J gene lost 0 bases, with 9 bases spanning the gap. CDR3 sequence reads: CASSSRNLNTEAFF. Written as DNA, the CDR3 is TGTGCCAGCAGCTCCAGGAACTTGAACACTGAAGCTTTCTTT.

This clonotype appeared a few times. This sequence joins TRBV10-3 and TRBJ1-2; no definite D call. V lost 2 bases, J lost 6 bases, and 13 bases lay in between. Looked up from germline, CDR1 is ENHRY and CDR2 is SYGVKD. The CDR3 runs to 14 residues. The CDR3 here is CAISEPFTSHGYTF. CDR3 DNA sequence: TGTGCCATCAGTGAGCCCTTCACAAGTCATGGCTACACCTTC.

This clonotype was seen a few times. The chain couples TRBV7-2 to TRBJ1-2; D is unclear. The CDR3 length is 15 residues. Per germline, CDR1 SGHTA and CDR2 FQGNSA. V shed 4 bases and J shed 2 bases, with 14 bases lying between them. The CDR3 protein is CASSSHGVGNYGYTF. CDR3 nucleotide sequence: TGTGCCAGCAGCTCTCACGGGGTAGGAAACTATGGCTACACCTTC. The complete variable domain, with remaining parts taken from reference TRBV7-2 and TRBJ1-2, reads GAGVSQSPSNKVTEKGKDVELRCDPISGHTALYWYRQSLGQGLEFLIYFQGNSAPDKSGLPSDRFSAERTGGSVSTLTIQRTQQEDSAVYLCASSSHGVGNYGYTFGSGTRLTVV.

J is TRBJ2-1 and V is TRBV4-2, with TRBD2 matching over 8 bases. V shed 3 bases and J 0 bases; nucleotides not matched to a gene: 4. This CDR3 contains 16 residues. Germline assignment: CDR1 LGHNA and CDR2 YNFKEQ. CDR3 sequence reads: CASSQTSVSSYNEQFF. The CDR3 DNA follows: TGTGCCAGCAGCCAGACTAGCGTGAGCTCCTACAATGAGCAGTTCTTC.

This clonotype was observed many times. The J gene is TRBJ1-4, the V gene TRBV7-9; D uncertain. Trimming took 1 base from V and 4 from J, leaving 4 bases between them. This CDR3 has 13 amino acids. Germline CDR1 and CDR2: SEHNR and FQNEAQ (reference sequence). This CDR3 is CASSLDRNEKLFF. For the CDR3, the DNA is TGTGCCAGCAGCTTAGACCGTAATGAAAAACTGTTTTTT.

The table lists this clonotype with a few counts. The rearrangement joins TRBV3-1 to TRBJ1-4; a weak D match, TRBD1 (6 bases). Germline V gives CDR1 LGHDT, CDR2 YNNKEL (reference sequence). V dropped 4 bases and J dropped 3 bases, with 9 bases sitting between them. The CDR3 has 14 residues. CDR3 in amino acids: CASSLQGANEKLFF. Here the CDR3 DNA reads TGTGCCAGCAGCCTACAGGGTGCTAATGAAAAACTGTTTTTT.

The gene calls are TRBV9 and TRBJ2-3; tentative D call: TRBD1 (5 bases). The germline V gene has CDR1 SGDLS and CDR2 YYNGEE. The CDR3 runs 18 residues. Trimming cost V 4 bases and J 3 bases, with 24 bases left between them. The CDR3 region has the DNA TGTGCCAGCAGCCAACGTTTGACAGCCTTCCTGGGGACAGATACGCAGTATTTT. Translation gives CASSQRLTAFLGTDTQYF. The full variable domain, with the rest looked up from reference TRBV9 and TRBJ2-3, is DSGVTQTPKHLITATGQRVTLRCSPRSGDLSVYWYQQSLDQGLQFLIQYYNGEERAKGNILERFSAQQFPDLHSELNLSSLELGDSALYFCASSQRLTAFLGTDTQYFGPGTRLTVL.

The V call is TRBV12-3 or TRBV12-4, the J call TRBJ1-5, with a weak D call TRBD1 (5 bases). This CDR3 spans 12 amino acids. V lost 6 bases and J lost 11, with 14 bases in between. The CDR3 nucleotides read TGTGCCAGCAGGAACCCAGGGACCACCCAGCATTTT. Translation gives CASRNPGTTQHF.